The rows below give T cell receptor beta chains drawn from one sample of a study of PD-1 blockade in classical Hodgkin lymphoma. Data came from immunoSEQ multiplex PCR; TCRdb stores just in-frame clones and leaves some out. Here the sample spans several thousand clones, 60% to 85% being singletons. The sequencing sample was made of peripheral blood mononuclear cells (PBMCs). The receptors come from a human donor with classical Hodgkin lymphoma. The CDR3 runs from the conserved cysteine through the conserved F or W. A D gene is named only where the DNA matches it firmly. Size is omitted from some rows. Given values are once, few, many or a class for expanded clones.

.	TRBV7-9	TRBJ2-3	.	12	TGTGCCAGCAGCCCTTCCGGGGTGACGCAGTATTTT	CASSPSGVTQYF
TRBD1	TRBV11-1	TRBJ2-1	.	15	TGTGCCAGCAGTCCAGGGGGAGAATCCTACAATGAGCAGTTCTTC	CASSPGGESYNEQFF
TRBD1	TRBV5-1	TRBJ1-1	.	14	TGCGCCAGCAGCCAACAGGGGGCGAACACTGAAGCTTTCTTT	CASSQQGANTEAFF
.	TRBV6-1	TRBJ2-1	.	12	TGTGCCAGCAGTTCTGACTCGGGTGAGCAGTTCTTC	CASSSDSGEQFF
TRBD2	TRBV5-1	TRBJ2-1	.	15	TGCGCCAGCAGCTTGGCCGTGGGAGGGTACAATGAGCAGTTCTTC	CASSLAVGGYNEQFF
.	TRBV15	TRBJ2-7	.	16	TGTGCCACCAGCGGGGGGGATACAGGGGCCTCCTACGAGCAGTACTTC	CATSGGDTGASYEQYF
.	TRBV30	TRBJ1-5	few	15	TGTGCCTGGAGTACACCTGGGGCGGGCAATCAGCCCCAGCATTTT	CAWSTPGAGNQPQHF
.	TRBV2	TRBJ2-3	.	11	TGTGCCAGCAGTCCCACAGATACGCAGTATTTT	CASSPTDTQYF
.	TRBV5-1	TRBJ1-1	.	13	TGCGCCAGCAGCTCCCTTCGAAACACTGAAGCTTTCTTT	CASSSLRNTEAFF
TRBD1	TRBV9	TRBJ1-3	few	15	TGTGCCAGCAGCGCTACAGGGGGCGAAGGAAACACCATATATTTT	CASSATGGEGNTIYF
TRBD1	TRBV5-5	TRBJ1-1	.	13	TGTGCCAGCAGCTTGGAGGAGGACAGGCAAGCTTTCTTT	CASSLEEDRQAFF
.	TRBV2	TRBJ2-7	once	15	TGTGCCAGCAGTGAAGGGCAGGGTCCCTACTACGAGCAGTACTTC	CASSEGQGPYYEQYF
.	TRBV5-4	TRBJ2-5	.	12	TGTGCCAGCAGCTGGGACAAAGAGACCCAGTACTTC	CASSWDKETQYF
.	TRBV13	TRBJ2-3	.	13	TGTGCCAGCAGCATTCTTCCCACAGATACGCAGTATTTT	CASSILPTDTQYF
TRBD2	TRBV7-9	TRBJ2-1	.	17	TGTGCCAGCAGCTTAAGAGGGACTAGCGGATCCTACAATGAGCAGTTCTTC	CASSLRGTSGSYNEQFF
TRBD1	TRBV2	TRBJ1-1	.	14	TGTGCCAGCAACCGGGACAGACCGAACACTGAAGCTTTCTTT	CASNRDRPNTEAFF
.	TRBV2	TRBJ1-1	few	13	TGTGCCAGCAAAAGGGATGGGGGCACTGAAGCTTTCTTT	CASKRDGGTEAFF
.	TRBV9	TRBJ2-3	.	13	TGTGCCAGCAGCGTAGGGAACACAGATACGCAGTATTTT	CASSVGNTDTQYF
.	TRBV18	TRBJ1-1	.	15	TGTGCCAGCTCAGATATGAGGGAGGGGGGCACTGAAGCTTTCTTT	CASSDMREGGTEAFF
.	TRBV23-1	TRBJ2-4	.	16	TGCGCCAGCAGTCAACCTTACACCTTAGCCAAAAACATTCAGTACTTC	CASSQPYTLAKNIQYF
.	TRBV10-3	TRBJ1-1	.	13	TGTGCCATCAGCCGGGTCCTGAACACTGAAGCTTTCTTT	CAISRVLNTEAFF
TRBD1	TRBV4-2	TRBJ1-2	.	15	TGTGCCAGCAGCCAAGAGGCAGGGGGCGGAGGTGGCTACACCTTC	CASSQEAGGGGGYTF
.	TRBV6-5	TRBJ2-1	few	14	TGTGCCAGCAGTCATAGCTCATCCTACAATGAGCAGTTCTTC	CASSHSSSYNEQFF
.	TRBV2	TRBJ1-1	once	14	TGTGCCAGCAGTGAGGGCAGGGGGAACACTGAAGCTTTCTTT	CASSEGRGNTEAFF
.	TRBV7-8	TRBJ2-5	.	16	TGTGCCAGCAGCTTAAGCTTTGGTTTTTTCGTAGAGACCCAGTACTTC	CASSLSFGFFVETQYF
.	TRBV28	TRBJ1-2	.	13	TGTGCCAGCAGTCCCCCGTTTGATTCCGGCTACACCTTC	CASSPPFDSGYTF
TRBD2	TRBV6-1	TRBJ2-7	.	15	TGTGCCAGCAGTGAAACTAGCGGGGGCTCCTACGAGCAGTACTTC	CASSETSGGSYEQYF
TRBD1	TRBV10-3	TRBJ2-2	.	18	TGTGCCATCAGTATACTACTGGGACAGGGCGTTAACACCGGGGAGCTGTTTTTT	CAISILLGQGVNTGELFF